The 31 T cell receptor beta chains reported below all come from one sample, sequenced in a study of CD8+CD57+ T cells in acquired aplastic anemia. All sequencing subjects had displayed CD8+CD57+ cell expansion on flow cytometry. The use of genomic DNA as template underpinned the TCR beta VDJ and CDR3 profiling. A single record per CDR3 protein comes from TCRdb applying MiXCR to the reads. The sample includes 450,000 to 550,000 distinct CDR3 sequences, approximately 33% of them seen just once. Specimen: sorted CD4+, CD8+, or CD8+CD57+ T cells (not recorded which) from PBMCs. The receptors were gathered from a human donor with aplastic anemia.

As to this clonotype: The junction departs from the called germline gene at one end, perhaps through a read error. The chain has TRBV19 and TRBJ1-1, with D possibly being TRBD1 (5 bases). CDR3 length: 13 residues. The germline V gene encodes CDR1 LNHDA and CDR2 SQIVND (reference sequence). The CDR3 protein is CAGSMSTVTEAFF. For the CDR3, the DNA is TGTGCCGGTAGTATGTCGACAGTAACTGAAGCTTTCTTT.

The CDR3 coding sequence is TGTGCCAGCAGCCAAAAGGAGGTTCACTATGGCTACACCTTC. It translates to CASSQKEVHYGYTF. The rearrangement joins TRBV3-1 to TRBJ1-2; D is unresolved. The CDR3 sequence is 14 residues long. Per the germline V gene, CDR1 is LGHDT and CDR2 is YNNKEL (reference sequence). V was cut by 2 bases and J by 3 bases, with 10 bases left in between.

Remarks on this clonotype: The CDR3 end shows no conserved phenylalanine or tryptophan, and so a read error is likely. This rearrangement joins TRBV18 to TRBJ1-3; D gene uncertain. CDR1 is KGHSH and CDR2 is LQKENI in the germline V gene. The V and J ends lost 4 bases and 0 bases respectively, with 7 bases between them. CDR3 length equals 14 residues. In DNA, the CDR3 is TGTGCCAGCTCACAAGGGCGCTCTGGAAACACCATATATCTT. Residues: CASSQGRSGNTIYL.

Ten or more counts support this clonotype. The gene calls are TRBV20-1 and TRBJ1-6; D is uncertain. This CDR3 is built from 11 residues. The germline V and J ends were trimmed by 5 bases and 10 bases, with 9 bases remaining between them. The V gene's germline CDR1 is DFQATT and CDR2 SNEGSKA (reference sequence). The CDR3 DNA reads TGCAGTGCTGTCTCTGCCTCACCCCTCCACTTT. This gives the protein CSAVSASPLHF.

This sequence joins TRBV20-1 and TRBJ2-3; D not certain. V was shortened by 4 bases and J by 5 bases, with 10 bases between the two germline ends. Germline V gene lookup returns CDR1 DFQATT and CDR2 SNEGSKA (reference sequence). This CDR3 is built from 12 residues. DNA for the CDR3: TGCAGTGCTACAAAGATTGGAGATACGCAGTATTTT. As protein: CSATKIGDTQYF.

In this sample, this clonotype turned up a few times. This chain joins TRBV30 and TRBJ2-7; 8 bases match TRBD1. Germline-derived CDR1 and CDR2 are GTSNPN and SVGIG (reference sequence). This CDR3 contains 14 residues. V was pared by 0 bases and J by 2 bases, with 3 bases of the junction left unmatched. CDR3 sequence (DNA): TGTGCCTGGAGTGTCGGCAGGGGGCCCTACGAGCAGTACTTC. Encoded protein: CAWSVGRGPYEQYF.

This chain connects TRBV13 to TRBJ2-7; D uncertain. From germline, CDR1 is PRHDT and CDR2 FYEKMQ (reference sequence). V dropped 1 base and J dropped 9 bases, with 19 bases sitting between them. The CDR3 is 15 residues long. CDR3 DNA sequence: TGTGCCAGCAGCTTAGTAAGTGGCAGGTCCCACGGGCAGTACTTC. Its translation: CASSLVSGRSHGQYF.

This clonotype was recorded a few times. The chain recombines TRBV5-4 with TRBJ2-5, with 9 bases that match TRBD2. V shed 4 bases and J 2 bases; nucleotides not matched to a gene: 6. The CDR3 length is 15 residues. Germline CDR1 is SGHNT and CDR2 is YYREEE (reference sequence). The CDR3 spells CASSRSGGVQETQYF. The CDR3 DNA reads TGTGCCAGCAGCCGTAGCGGGGGAGTACAAGAGACCCAGTACTTC.

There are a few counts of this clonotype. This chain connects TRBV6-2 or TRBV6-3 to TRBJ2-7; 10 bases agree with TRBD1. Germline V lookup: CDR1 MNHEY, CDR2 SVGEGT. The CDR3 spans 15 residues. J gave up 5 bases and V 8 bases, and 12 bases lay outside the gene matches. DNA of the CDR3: TGTGCCAGCTGGAACAAGGACAGGGGGATTCACGAGCAGTACTTC. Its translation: CASWNKDRGIHEQYF.

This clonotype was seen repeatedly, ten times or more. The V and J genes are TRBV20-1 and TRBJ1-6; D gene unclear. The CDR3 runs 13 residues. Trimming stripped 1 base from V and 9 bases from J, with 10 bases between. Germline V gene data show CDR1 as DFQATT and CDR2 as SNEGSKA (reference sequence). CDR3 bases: TGCAGTGCTAGAGTAGAGTCTGCTTCACCCCTCCACTTT. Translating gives CSARVESASPLHF.

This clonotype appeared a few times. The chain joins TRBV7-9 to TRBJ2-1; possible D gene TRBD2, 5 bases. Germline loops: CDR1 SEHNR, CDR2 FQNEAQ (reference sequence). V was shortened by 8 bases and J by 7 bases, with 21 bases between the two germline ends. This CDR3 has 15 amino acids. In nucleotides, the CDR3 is TGTGCCAGCCTGGTTACCGGGCTCCCGGGGAATGAGCAGTTCTTC. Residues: CASLVTGLPGNEQFF. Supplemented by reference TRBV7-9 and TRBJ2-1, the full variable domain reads DTGVSQNPRHKITKRGQNVTFRCDPISEHNRLYWYRQTLGQGPEFLTYFQNEAQLEKSRLLSDRFSAERPKGSFSTLEIQRTEQGDSAMYLCASLVTGLPGNEQFFGPGTRLTVL.

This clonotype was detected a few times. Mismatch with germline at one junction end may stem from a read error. The CDR3 DNA reads as TGTGCCACCAGCAGTGATACCGGGACTAGCAACTTC. It is translated as CATSSDTGTSNF. The chain has TRBV15 and TRBJ2-5; 9 bases map to TRBD2. CDR3 length equals 12 residues. Germline CDR1 is LNHNV and CDR2 is YYDKDF (reference sequence).

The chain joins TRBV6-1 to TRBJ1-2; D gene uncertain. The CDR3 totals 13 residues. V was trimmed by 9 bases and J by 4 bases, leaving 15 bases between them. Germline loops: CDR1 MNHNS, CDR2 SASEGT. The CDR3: CASTEGSAYGYTF. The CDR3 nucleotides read TGTGCCAGTACAGAGGGCTCAGCCTATGGCTACACCTTC.

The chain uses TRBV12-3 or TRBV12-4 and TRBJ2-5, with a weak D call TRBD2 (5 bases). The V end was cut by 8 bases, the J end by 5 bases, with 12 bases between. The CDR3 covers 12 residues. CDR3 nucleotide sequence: TGTGCCAGCGGTCTAGCTTCTGAGACCCAGTACTTC. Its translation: CASGLASETQYF.

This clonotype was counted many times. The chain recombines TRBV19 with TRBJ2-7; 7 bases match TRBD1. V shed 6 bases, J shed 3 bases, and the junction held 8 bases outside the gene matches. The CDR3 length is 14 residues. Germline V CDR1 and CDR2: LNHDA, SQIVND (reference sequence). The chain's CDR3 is CASSVQGVLYEQYF. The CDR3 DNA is TGTGCCAGTAGCGTTCAGGGGGTCCTCTACGAGCAGTACTTC. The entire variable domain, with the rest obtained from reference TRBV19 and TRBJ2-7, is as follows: DGGITQSPKYLFRKEGQNVTLSCEQNLNHDAMYWYRQDPGQGLRLIYYSQIVNDFQKGDIAEGYSVSREKKESFPLTVTSAQKNPTAFYLCASSVQGVLYEQYFGPGTRLTVT.

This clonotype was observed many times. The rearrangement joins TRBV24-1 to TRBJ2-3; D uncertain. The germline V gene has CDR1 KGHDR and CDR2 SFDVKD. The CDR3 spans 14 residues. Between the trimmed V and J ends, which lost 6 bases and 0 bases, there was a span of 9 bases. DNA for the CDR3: TGTGCCACCAGTCTCTCCTTTAGCACAGATACGCAGTATTTT. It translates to CATSLSFSTDTQYF.

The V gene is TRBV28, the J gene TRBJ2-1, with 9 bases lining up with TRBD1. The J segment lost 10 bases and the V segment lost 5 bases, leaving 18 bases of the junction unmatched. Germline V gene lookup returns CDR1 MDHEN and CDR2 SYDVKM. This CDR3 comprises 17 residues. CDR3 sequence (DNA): TGTGCCAGCAGTAAAGATACCGGGACAGGGCTCTCGGGGGAGCAGTTCTTC. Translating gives CASSKDTGTGLSGEQFF.

The CDR3 loop reads CASSPSIGGTQYF. The CDR3 DNA reads as TGTGCCAGCAGCCCTTCTATAGGGGGGACCCAGTACTTC. This chain joins TRBV7-3 and TRBJ2-5, with D tentatively TRBD1 (6 bases). Trimming pared 5 bases from V and 7 bases from J, leaving 14 bases between. This CDR3 spans 13 amino acids. CDR1 is SGHTA and CDR2 is FQGTGA in the germline V gene.

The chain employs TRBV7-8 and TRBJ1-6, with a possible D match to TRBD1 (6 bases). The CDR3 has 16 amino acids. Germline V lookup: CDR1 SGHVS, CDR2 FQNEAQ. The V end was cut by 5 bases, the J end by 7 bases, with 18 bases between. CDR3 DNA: TGTGCCAGCAGCCTTAACCTCCAGGGGCAGAATTCACCCCTCCACTTT. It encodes CASSLNLQGQNSPLHF.

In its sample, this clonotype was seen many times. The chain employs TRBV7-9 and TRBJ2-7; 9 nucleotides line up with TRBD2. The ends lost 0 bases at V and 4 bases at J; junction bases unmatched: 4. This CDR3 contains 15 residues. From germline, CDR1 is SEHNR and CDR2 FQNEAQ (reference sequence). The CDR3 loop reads CASSLAAGGAYEQYF. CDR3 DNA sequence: TGTGCCAGCAGCTTAGCAGCGGGGGGCGCGTACGAGCAGTACTTC.

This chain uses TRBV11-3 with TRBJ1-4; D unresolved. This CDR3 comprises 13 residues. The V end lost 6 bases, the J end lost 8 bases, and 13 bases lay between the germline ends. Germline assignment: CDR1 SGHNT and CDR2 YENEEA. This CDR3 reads CASSRAAGEKLFF. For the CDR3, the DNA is TGTGCCAGCAGTCGGGCTGCGGGCGAAAAACTGTTTTTT.

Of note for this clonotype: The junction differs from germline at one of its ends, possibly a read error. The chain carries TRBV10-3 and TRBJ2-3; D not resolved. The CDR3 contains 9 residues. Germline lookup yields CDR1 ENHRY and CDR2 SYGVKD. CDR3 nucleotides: TGTGCCACCCAGGACGGACGGAGCTTT. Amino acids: CATQDGRSF.

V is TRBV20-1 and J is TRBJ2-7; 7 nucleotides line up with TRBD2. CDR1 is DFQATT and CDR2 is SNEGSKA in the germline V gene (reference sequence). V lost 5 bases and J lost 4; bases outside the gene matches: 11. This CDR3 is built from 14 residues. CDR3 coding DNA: TGCAGTGCTCCTGGAGCGGGGAGCCCATACGAGCAGTACTTC. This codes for CSAPGAGSPYEQYF.

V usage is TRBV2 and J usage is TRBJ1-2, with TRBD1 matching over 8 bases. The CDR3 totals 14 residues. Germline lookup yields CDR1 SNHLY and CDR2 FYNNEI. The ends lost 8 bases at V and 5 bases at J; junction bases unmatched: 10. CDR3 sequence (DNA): TGTGCCAGCTCACCGGAGGGACAGGTTTATGGCTACACCTTC. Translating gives CASSPEGQVYGYTF.

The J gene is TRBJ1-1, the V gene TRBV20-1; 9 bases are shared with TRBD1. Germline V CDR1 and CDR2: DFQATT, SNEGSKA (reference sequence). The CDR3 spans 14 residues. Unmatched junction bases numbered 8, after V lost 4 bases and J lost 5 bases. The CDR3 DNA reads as TGCAGTGCTAAGATACAGGGGGCGAGAACTGAAGCTTTCTTT. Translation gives CSAKIQGARTEAFF.

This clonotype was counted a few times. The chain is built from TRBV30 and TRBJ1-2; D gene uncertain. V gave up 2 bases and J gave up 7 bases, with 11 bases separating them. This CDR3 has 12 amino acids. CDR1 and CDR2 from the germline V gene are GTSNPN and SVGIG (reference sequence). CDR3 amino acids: CAWSPYGLGYTF. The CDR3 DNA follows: TGTGCCTGGAGTCCCTACGGACTTGGCTACACCTTC.

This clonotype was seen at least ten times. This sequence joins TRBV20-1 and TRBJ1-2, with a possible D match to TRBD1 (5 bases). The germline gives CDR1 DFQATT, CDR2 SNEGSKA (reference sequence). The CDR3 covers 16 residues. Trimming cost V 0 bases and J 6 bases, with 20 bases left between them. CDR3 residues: CSARDVWVPGSHGYTF. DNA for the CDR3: TGCAGTGCTAGAGACGTTTGGGTGCCAGGGAGTCATGGCTACACCTTC.

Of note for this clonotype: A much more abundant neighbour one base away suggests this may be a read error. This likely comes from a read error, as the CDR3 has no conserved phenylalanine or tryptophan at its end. This chain's CDR3 is CASSWTGTGELFL. Here the CDR3 DNA reads TGTGCCAGCAGTTGGACGGGTACCGGGGAGCTGTTTTTA. The rearrangement links TRBV7-2 to TRBJ2-2, with D uncertain. The ends were cut back, 6 bases at V and 5 bases at J, with 10 bases in the middle. The germline gives CDR1 SGHTA, CDR2 FQGNSA. CDR3 length: 13 residues.

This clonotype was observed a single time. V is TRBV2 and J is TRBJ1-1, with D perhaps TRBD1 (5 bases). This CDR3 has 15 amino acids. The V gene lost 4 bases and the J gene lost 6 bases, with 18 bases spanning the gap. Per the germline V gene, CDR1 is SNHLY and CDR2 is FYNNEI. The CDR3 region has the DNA TGTGCCAGCAGTGGGGGCGGCAGGGTTAGCGCTGAAGCTTTCTTT. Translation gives CASSGGGRVSAEAFF.

The CDR3 loop reads CSANRGGPYEQYF. The CDR3 nucleotides read TGCAGTGCTAACCGGGGGGGCCCCTACGAGCAGTACTTC. V is TRBV20-1 and J is TRBJ2-7; 8 bases match TRBD2. V gave up 4 bases and J gave up 2 bases; unmatched junction bases: 4. This CDR3 comprises 13 residues. Germline loops: CDR1 DFQATT, CDR2 SNEGSKA (reference sequence).

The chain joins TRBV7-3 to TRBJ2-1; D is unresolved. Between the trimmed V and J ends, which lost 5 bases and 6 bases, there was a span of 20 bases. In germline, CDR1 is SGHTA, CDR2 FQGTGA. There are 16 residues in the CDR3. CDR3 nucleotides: TGTGCCAGCAGCCAAGACCTACCGATGACCCCCAATGAGCAGTTCTTC. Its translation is CASSQDLPMTPNEQFF.